Listed below are T cell receptor beta chains from one sample, sequenced in a study of T cell repertoires in cytomegalovirus infection. TCRdb ran MiXCR on the reads and lists one entry per CDR3 protein. The sample carries under 200,000 distinct CDR3 sequences, about 30% recorded once. Sequencing was carried out using PBMCs. Every receptor here comes from a human donor in good health (CMV status not recorded). Some clones in this sample may be carry-over from other donors' samples. Each CDR3 is given with its conserved first and last residue. D genes are given only for firm matches. A clone size is listed for some rows: how often the clone was seen (once, few, many), or a class if it is expanded.

>TRBV5-1|TRBJ1-2|few|-
TGCGCCAGCAGCTTGGAGGGGACGGTTTATGGCTACACCTTC
CASSLEGTVYGYTF
>TRBV2|TRBJ2-1|-|-
TGTGCCAGCAGTCCTAATGAGCAGTTCTTC
CASSPNEQFF
>TRBV4-3|TRBJ1-2|few|-
TGCGCCAGCAGCCAAGATGTGGGGGGCGCGAACTATGGCTACACCTTC
CASSQDVGGANYGYTF
>TRBV28|TRBJ1-3|-|-
TGTGCCAGCAGCCTACAGGGAGGAAACACCATATATTTT
CASSLQGGNTIYF
>TRBV7-3|TRBJ2-1|few|-
TGTGCCAGCAGCGCTCAGGGGGGGTACAATGAGCAGTTCTTC
CASSAQGGYNEQFF
>TRBV12-3/TRBV12-4|TRBJ2-5|many|-
TGTGCCAGCAGTTTATCGGGATCCCAAGAGACCCAGTACTTC
CASSLSGSQETQYF
>TRBV7-9|TRBJ2-1|-|TRBD2
TGTGCCAGCAGACCCAAGACTAGCGGCAATGAGCAGTTCTTC
CASRPKTSGNEQFF
>TRBV7-3|TRBJ2-1|few|-
TGTGCCAGCAGCTTTTCATTTGACAATGAGCAGTTCTTC
CASSFSFDNEQFF
>TRBV7-4|TRBJ1-2|-|-
TGTGCCAGCAGCCTACCCACCGCTAACTATGGCTACACCTTC
CASSLPTANYGYTF
>TRBV3-1|TRBJ1-1|few|TRBD1
TGTGCCAGCAGCCAAGATCTGGGACAGGGTCGGTCTGAAGCTTTCTTT
CASSQDLGQGRSEAFF
>TRBV6-6|TRBJ1-2|-|TRBD1
TGTGCCAGCAGAAAGGGACAGGGGTATGGCTACACCTTC
CASRKGQGYGYTF
>TRBV19|TRBJ2-5|-|-
TGTGCCAGTATAGGTTCGGGCAGCAACCAAGAGACCCAGTACTTC
CASIGSGSNQETQYF
>TRBV25-1|TRBJ1-4|-|-
TGTGCCAGCAGTGCACCTACAGGGCCCGTAAACCTGTTTTTT
CASSAPTGPVNLFF
>TRBV5-5|TRBJ2-1|-|TRBD2
TGTGCCAGCAGCTTGACTAGCGCCAATGAGCAGTTCTTC
CASSLTSANEQFF
>TRBV29-1|TRBJ1-1|few|-
TGCAGCGTGAGGGGTTCTGAGAATTCTGAAGCTTTCTTT
CSVRGSENSEAFF
>TRBV11-2|TRBJ2-5|few|-
TGTGCCAGCAGCTTCTCCGGACAGAGGCAAGAGACCCAGTACTTC
CASSFSGQRQETQYF
>TRBV4-1|TRBJ2-7|few|TRBD1
TGCGCCAGCAGCACCCGGACAGGGGGGCACGACGAGCAGTACTTC
CASSTRTGGHDEQYF
>TRBV12-3/TRBV12-4|TRBJ1-2|-|-
TGTGCCAGCAGTTTAGTGGCAGGAGGGGCAAATGGCTACACCTTC
CASSLVAGGANGYTF
>TRBV29-1|TRBJ1-2|-|-
TGCAGCGTTGAACCTGGGGCAGGGAGTGGCTACACCTTC
CSVEPGAGSGYTF
>TRBV4-1|TRBJ2-5|-|-
TGCGCCAGCAGCCAAGACGGCCCCCCTAGGATAGAGACCCAGTACTTC
CASSQDGPPRIETQYF
>TRBV20-1|TRBJ2-2|-|TRBD2
TGCAGTGCTAGTCCCCACCTAGCGGGGGGGAAGGCCGGGGAGCTGTTTTTT
CSASPHLAGGKAGELFF
>TRBV7-9|TRBJ2-7|-|-
TGTGCCAGCAGCTCCAGGGACCACGAGCAGTACTTC
CASSSRDHEQYF
>TRBV12-5|TRBJ2-3|-|-
TGTGCTAGTGGTCACAGCACAGATACGCAGTATTTT
CASGHSTDTQYF
>TRBV2|TRBJ2-2|few|-
TGTGCCAGCAGTGGGCCAAGGGCGACCGGGGAGCTGTTTTTT
CASSGPRATGELFF
>TRBV11-2|TRBJ2-4|-|-
TGTGCCAGCAGCCTAAGGGGAGCAAGGGTAGCCAAAAACATTCAGTACTTC
CASSLRGARVAKNIQYF
>TRBV2|TRBJ1-6|-|-
TGTGCCAGCAATATCCGGGACAAAAATTCACCCCTCCACTTT
CASNIRDKNSPLHF
>TRBV3-1|TRBJ2-6|few|-
TGTGCCAGCAGCCAAGTAGCCCTCAAGGATGGGGCCAACGTCCTGACTTTC
CASSQVALKDGANVLTF
>TRBV7-3|TRBJ2-3|few|-
TGTGCCAGCAGCTTAACGGGCGGACAACAAGCGGGTGATACGCAGTATTTT
CASSLTGGQQAGDTQYF
>TRBV6-5|TRBJ2-7|-|TRBD1
TGTGCCAGCAGACCATCGACAGGGGTAGATTACGCGCAGTACTTC
CASRPSTGVDYAQYF
>TRBV29-1|TRBJ2-3|-|-
TGCAGCGCCCCCTGGGGAGGATCGGCCACAGATACGCAGTATTTT
CSAPWGGSATDTQYF
>TRBV7-6|TRBJ1-1|many|-
TGTGCCAGCAGCTTAGGGGTAGAAGCTTTCTTT
CASSLGVEAFF
>TRBV12-3/TRBV12-4|TRBJ1-6|-|-
TGTGCCAGCAGTTCCGCCGGCAGGAATAATTCACCCCTCCACTTT
CASSSAGRNNSPLHF
>TRBV5-1|TRBJ1-4|-|-
TGCGCCAGCAGACCAGGGGTAACGACTAATGAAAAACTGTTTTTT
CASRPGVTTNEKLFF
>TRBV6-2/TRBV6-3|TRBJ1-1|-|-
TGTGCCAGCAATCATGACCCGTTGGAGGAAGCTTTCTTT
CASNHDPLEEAFF
>TRBV5-1|TRBJ2-5|few|-
TGCGCCAGCAACGGTGGCAGGGAAGGAGAGACCCAGTACTTC
CASNGGREGETQYF
>TRBV6-1|TRBJ1-4|few|TRBD1
TGTGCCAGCAGTGAACTACAGGGGCTTGGAGAAAAACTGTTTTTT
CASSELQGLGEKLFF
>TRBV5-5|TRBJ2-5|few|TRBD2
TGTGCCAGCAGCTTGGGACTAGCGAGGGGCCAAGAGACCCAGTACTTC
CASSLGLARGQETQYF
>TRBV7-2|TRBJ1-6|-|-
TGTGCCAGCACCCCCCCAAATTCACCCCTCCACTTT
CASTPPNSPLHF
>TRBV7-2|TRBJ2-4|few|TRBD2
TGTGCCAGCAGCAATTTGGGGGGGGGGGGCATTCAGTACTTC
CASSNLGGGGIQYF
>TRBV19|TRBJ1-1|few|TRBD1
TGTGCCAGTAGTGTTAGACAGGGACCGAACACTGAAGCTTTCTTT
CASSVRQGPNTEAFF
>TRBV5-1|TRBJ1-1|few|TRBD1
TGCGCCAGCAGCGCGATGACAGGGGTCGCTTTCTTT
CASSAMTGVAFF
>TRBV11-2|TRBJ2-2|few|TRBD2
TGTGCCAGCAGCCGCGCTACTCAAGCGGGGGCCTCGGTCGGGGAGCTGTTTTTT
CASSRATQAGASVGELFF
>TRBV7-9|TRBJ1-2|few|-
TGTGCCAGCAGCTTAGCAGGGCAGCATGGCTACACCTTC
CASSLAGQHGYTF
>TRBV4-3|TRBJ1-2|-|TRBD1
TGCGCCAGCAGCCGAACACAGGGGGACTATGGCTACACCTTC
CASSRTQGDYGYTF
>TRBV15|TRBJ1-5|many|-
TGTGCCACCAGCAGAGATGGCGTGGGGGCGCGCAGCAATCAGCCCCAGCATTTT
CATSRDGVGARSNQPQHF
>TRBV19|TRBJ1-5|few|-
TGTGCCAGTAGTTTAACAGGGATAGAGAATCAGCCCCAGCATTTT
CASSLTGIENQPQHF
>TRBV7-6|TRBJ1-1|many|-
TGTGCCAGCAGCCTCTTATCAGACACTGAAGCTTTCTTT
CASSLLSDTEAFF
>TRBV6-6|TRBJ2-7|few|-
TGTGCCAGCAGTTACATTTTGGGGCAGTACTCCTACGAGCAGTACTTC
CASSYILGQYSYEQYF
>TRBV7-2|TRBJ2-3|-|TRBD1
TGTGCCAGCAGCTTAGGTTGGCAGGGGGAAGATACGCAGTATTTT
CASSLGWQGEDTQYF